The rows below give T cell receptor beta chains drawn from one sample of a study of blood T cell repertoires in COVID-19. Here immunoSEQ multiplex PCR was the method, and the copy in TCRdb shows in-frame clones only, minus some. The table lists 260,000 or so clones, roughly 80% of them singletons. Input material: peripheral blood. The source is a woman between 65 and 79 years old with acute or convalescent COVID-19. The CDR3 runs from the conserved cysteine through the conserved F or W. D genes are given only for firm matches. A clone size is listed for some rows: how often the clone was seen (once, few, many), or a class if it is expanded.

V gene	D gene	clone size	J gene	CDR3 protein	CDR3 DNA
TRBV5-6	.	.	TRBJ1-1	CASSLTRTEAFF	TGTGCCAGCAGCTTGACCCGGACTGAAGCTTTCTTT
TRBV6-5	.	.	TRBJ2-3	CASQGGGAADTQYF	TGTGCCAGCCAAGGAGGGGGGGCGGCAGATACGCAGTATTTT
TRBV4-3	.	.	TRBJ1-6	CASSQDPPRYNSPLHF	TGCGCCAGCAGCCAAGATCCCCCCAGATATAATTCACCCCTCCACTTT
TRBV15	TRBD1	.	TRBJ1-2	CATSRRRSGTGEWGYTF	TGTGCCACCAGCAGGAGGCGGTCCGGGACAGGCGAGTGGGGCTACACCTTC
TRBV28	.	.	TRBJ1-5	CASSLGGKQPQHF	TGTGCCAGCAGCCTAGGGGGAAAGCAGCCCCAGCATTTT
TRBV7-2	.	.	TRBJ2-1	CASSSTGYNEQFF	TGTGCCAGCAGTTCAACAGGGTACAATGAGCAGTTCTTC
TRBV23-1	TRBD1	.	TRBJ1-5	CASREAGQGRNQPQHF	TGCGCCAGCAGAGAGGCGGGACAGGGTCGCAATCAGCCCCAGCATTTT
TRBV12-3/TRBV12-4	.	.	TRBJ1-1	CASTRTPYTEAFF	TGTGCCAGCACTCGGACACCCTACACTGAAGCTTTCTTT
TRBV7-2	TRBD1	.	TRBJ1-4	CASRQGGTKLFF	TGTGCCAGCAGACAGGGGGGCACAAAACTGTTTTTT
TRBV18	.	.	TRBJ2-3	CASSPTAGSTDTQYF	TGTGCCAGCTCACCTACTGCGGGGTCCACAGATACGCAGTATTTT
TRBV28	.	.	TRBJ1-2	CASSLPVGGAGGYTF	TGTGCCAGCAGTTTACCGGTGGGGGGGGCTGGTGGCTACACCTTC
TRBV6-5	TRBD1	.	TRBJ2-7	CASRGSGTGLEQYF	TGTGCCAGCAGGGGTTCCGGGACAGGGCTCGAGCAGTACTTC
TRBV6-5	.	.	TRBJ2-7	CASSYGGWQYF	TGTGCCAGCAGTTATGGGGGGTGGCAGTACTTC
TRBV7-2	.	once	TRBJ1-2	CASSLLGRLNYGYTF	TGTGCCAGCAGCTTACTAGGCCGGCTCAACTATGGCTACACCTTC
TRBV3-1/TRBV3-2	TRBD2	.	TRBJ2-5	CASSLAGGLSQYF	TGTGCCAGCAGCCTAGCGGGGGGCCTATCCCAGTACTTC
TRBV23-1	TRBD1	.	TRBJ1-2	CARGGTGEENGYTF	TGCGCCAGGGGGGGAACAGGGGAAGAAAATGGCTACACCTTC
TRBV6-2/TRBV6-3	TRBD1	.	TRBJ2-4	CASSYDRVKTVIQYF	TGTGCCAGCAGTTACGACAGGGTAAAAACGGTCATTCAGTACTTC
TRBV6-5	.	.	TRBJ2-7	CASSYGLELAYEQYF	TGTGCCAGCAGTTACGGACTGGAACTGGCCTACGAGCAGTACTTC
TRBV7-2	.	.	TRBJ1-4	CASSLKGEGINEKLFF	TGTGCCAGCAGCTTGAAGGGGGAGGGGATTAATGAAAAACTGTTTTTT
TRBV27	.	.	TRBJ1-4	CASSLVRTNEKLFF	TGTGCCAGCAGTTTGGTCAGAACTAATGAAAAACTGTTTTTT
TRBV18	.	.	TRBJ1-1	CASSPPGRGRDTEAFF	TGTGCCAGCTCACCACCGGGCAGGGGACGGGACACTGAAGCTTTCTTT